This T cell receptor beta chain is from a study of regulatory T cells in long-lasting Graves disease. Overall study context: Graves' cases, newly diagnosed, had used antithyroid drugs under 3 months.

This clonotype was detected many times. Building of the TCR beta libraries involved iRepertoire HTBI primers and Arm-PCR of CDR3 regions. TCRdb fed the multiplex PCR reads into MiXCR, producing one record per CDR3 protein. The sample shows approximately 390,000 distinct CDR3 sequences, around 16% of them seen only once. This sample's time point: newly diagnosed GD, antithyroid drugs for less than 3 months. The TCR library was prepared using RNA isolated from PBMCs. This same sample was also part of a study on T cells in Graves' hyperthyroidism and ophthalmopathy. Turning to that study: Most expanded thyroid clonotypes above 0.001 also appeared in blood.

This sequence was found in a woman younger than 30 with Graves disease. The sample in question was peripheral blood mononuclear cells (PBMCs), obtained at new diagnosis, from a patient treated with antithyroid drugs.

CDR3 in DNA: TGTGCCAGCAGTGAAGGGGGGCTGGTCACTGAAGCTTTCTTT. Amino acids: CASSEGGLVTEAFF. V and J are TRBV2 and TRBJ1-1; D possibly corresponds to TRBD1 (6 bases). Germline V gene lookup returns CDR1 SNHLY and CDR2 FYNNEI. Trimming shortened V by 1 base and J by 4 bases, and 10 bases separated the two germline ends. This CDR3 region has 14 residues.